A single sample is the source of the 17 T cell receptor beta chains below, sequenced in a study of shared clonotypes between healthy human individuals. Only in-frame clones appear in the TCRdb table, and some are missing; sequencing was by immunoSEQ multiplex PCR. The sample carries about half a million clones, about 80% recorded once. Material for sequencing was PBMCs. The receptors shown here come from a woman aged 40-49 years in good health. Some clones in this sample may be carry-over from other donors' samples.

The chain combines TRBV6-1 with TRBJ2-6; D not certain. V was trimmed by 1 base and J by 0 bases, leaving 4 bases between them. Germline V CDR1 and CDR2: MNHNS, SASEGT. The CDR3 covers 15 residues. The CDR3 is CASSEEGSGANVLTF. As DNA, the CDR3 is TGTGCCAGCAGTGAAGAGGGCTCTGGGGCCAACGTCCTGACTTTC.

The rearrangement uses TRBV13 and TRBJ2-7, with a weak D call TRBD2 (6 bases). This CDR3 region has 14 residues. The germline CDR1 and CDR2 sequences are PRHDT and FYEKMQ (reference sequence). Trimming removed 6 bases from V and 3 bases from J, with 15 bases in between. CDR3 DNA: TGTGCCAGCAGATACACCGGGAGTCACTACGAGCAGTACTTC. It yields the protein CASRYTGSHYEQYF.

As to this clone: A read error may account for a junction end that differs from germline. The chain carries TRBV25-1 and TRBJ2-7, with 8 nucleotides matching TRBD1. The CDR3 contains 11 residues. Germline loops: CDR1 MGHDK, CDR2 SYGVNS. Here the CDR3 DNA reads TGTGCCAGCAGAGCGACAGGGGATTTTCACTTC. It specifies CASRATGDFHF.

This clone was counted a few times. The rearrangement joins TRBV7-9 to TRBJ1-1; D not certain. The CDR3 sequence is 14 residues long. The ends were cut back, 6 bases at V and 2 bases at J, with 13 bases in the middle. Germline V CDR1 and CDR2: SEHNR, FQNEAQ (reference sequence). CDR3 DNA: TGTGCCAGCAGGTGGGCAGGAGGCAACACTGAAGCTTTCTTT. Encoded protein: CASRWAGGNTEAFF.

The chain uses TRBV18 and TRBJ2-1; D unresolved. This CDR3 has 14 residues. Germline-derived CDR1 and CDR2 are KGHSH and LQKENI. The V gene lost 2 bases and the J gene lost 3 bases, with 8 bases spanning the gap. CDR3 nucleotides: TGTGCCAGCTCACCAGATACAAGCTACAATGAGCAGTTCTTC. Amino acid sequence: CASSPDTSYNEQFF.

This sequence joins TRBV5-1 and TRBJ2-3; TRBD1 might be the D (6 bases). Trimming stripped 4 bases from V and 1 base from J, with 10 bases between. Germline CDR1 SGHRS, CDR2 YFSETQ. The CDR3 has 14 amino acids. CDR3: CASSTRTGTDTQYF. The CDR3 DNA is TGCGCCAGCAGCACCCGGACAGGCACAGATACGCAGTATTTT.

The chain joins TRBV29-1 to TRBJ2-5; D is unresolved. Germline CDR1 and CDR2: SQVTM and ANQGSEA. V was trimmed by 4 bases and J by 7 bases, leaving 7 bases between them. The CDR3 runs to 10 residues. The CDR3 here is CSVALGTQYF. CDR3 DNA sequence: TGCAGCGTTGCCCTGGGGACCCAGTACTTC. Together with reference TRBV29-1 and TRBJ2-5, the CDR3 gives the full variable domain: SAVISQKPSRDICQRGTSLTIQCQVDSQVTMMFWYRQQPGQSLTLIATANQGSEATYESGFVIDKFPISRPNLTFSTLTVSNMSPEDSSIYLCSVALGTQYFGPGTRLLVL.

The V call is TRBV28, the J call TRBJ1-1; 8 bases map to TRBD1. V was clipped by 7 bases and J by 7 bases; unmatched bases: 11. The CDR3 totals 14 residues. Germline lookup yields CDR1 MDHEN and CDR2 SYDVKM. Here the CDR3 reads CASMPPGGRYEAFF. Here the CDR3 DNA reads TGTGCCAGCATGCCCCCAGGGGGCCGATATGAAGCTTTCTTT.

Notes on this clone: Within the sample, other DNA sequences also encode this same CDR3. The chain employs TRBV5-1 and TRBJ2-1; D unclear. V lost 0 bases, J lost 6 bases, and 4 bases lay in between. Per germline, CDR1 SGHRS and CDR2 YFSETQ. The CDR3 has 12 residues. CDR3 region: CASSLVLNEQFF. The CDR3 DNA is TGCGCCAGCAGCTTGGTTCTCAATGAGCAGTTCTTC.

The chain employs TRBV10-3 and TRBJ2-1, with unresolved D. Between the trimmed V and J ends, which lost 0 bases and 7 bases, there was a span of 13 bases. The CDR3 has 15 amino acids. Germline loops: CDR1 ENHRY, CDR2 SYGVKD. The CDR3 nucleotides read TGTGCCATCAGTGAGTCGAATAATGACTGGAATGAGCAGTTCTTC. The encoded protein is CAISESNNDWNEQFF.

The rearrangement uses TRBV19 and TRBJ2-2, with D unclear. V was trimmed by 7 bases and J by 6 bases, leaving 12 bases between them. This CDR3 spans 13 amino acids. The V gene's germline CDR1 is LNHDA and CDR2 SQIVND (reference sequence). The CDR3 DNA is TGTGCCAGTAATAGTTTCGTGTCCGGGGAGCTGTTTTTT. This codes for CASNSFVSGELFF. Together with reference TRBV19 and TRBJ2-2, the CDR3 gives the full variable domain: DGGITQSPKYLFRKEGQNVTLSCEQNLNHDAMYWYRQDPGQGLRLIYYSQIVNDFQKGDIAEGYSVSREKKESFPLTVTSAQKNPTAFYLCASNSFVSGELFFGEGSRLTVL.

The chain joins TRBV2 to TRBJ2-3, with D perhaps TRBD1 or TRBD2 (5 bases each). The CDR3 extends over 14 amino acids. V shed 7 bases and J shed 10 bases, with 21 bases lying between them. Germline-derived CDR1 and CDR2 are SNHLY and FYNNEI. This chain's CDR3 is CASNVQGTGAPQYF. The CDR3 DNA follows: TGTGCCAGCAATGTGCAGGGAACCGGGGCTCCGCAGTATTTT.

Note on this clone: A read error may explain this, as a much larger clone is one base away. The CDR3 region is CASGPGVAEVTDTQYF. CDR3 sequence (DNA): TGTGCCAGCGGTCCGGGGGTAGCGGAGGTCACAGATACGCAGTATTTT. V is TRBV27 and J is TRBJ2-3, with D possibly TRBD2 on 6 matching bases. V shed 8 bases and J shed 2 bases, with 20 bases lying between them. Per the germline V gene, CDR1 is MNHEY and CDR2 is SMNVEV (reference sequence). The CDR3 spans 16 residues.

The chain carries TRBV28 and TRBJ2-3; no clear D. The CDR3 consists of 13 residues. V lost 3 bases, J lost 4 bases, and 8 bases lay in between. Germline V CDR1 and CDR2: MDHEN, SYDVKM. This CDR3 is CASSFPYPDTQYF. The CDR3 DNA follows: TGTGCCAGCAGTTTTCCCTATCCAGATACGCAGTATTTT. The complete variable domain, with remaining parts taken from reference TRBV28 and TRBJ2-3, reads DVKVTQSSRYLVKRTGEKVFLECVQDMDHENMFWYRQDPGLGLRLIYFSYDVKMKEKGDIPEGYSVSREKKERFSLILESASTNQTSMYLCASSFPYPDTQYFGPGTRLTVL.

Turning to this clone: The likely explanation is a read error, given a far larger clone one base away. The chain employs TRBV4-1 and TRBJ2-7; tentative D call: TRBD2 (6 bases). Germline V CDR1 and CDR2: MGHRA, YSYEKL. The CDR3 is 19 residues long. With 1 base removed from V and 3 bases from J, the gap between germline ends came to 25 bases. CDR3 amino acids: CASSQGSGLLTGVNYEQYF. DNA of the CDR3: TGCGCCAGCAGCCAAGGCTCGGGTCTCCTGACGGGAGTGAACTACGAGCAGTACTTC.

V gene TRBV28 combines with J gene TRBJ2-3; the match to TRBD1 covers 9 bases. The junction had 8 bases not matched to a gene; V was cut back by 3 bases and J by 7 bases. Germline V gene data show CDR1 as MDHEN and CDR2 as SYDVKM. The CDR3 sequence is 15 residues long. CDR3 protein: CASSLRTGEWNTQYF. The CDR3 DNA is TGTGCCAGCAGTTTGAGGACAGGGGAATGGAATACGCAGTATTTT. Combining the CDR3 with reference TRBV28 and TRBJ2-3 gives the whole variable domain DVKVTQSSRYLVKRTGEKVFLECVQDMDHENMFWYRQDPGLGLRLIYFSYDVKMKEKGDIPEGYSVSREKKERFSLILESASTNQTSMYLCASSLRTGEWNTQYFGPGTRLTVL.

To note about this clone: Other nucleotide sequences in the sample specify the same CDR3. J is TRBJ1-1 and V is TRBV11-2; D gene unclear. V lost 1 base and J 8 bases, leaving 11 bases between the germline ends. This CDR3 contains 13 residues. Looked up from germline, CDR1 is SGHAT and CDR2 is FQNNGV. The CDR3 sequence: CASSLVEGAEAFF. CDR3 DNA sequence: TGTGCCAGCAGCTTAGTTGAAGGAGCAGAAGCTTTCTTT.